The sample holds many counts of the clone carrying this T cell receptor beta chain. The antigen is unknown. These data come from a study of T-cell reconstitution after alpha-beta-depleted transplantation in children. Study conclusions and caveats: Alpha-beta T cells present about two months after transplant were reported to originate from several hundred expanded graft clones.

The length of the CDR3 is 13 residues. The V end was cut by 2 bases, the J end by 3 bases, with 7 bases between. CDR1 MNHEY and CDR2 SVGAGI come from the germline V gene. Unique molecular identifiers were used in preparing the TCRbeta library. A single record per CDR3 protein comes from TCRdb applying MiXCR to the PCR reads. The sample records about 580,000 distinct CDR3 sequences, 20% to 25% being singletons. This rearrangement joins TRBV6-5 to TRBJ1-1; a possible D gene is TRBD1 (5 bases). Material: PBMCs, mostly from graft donor cells, obtained 360 days after TCRalphabeta/CD19-depleted stem cell transplant. The TCR sequence derives from a boy younger than two who had a stem cell transplant for acute myeloid leukemia, so the T cells may come from the graft donor. The CDR3 loop is CASSYGTDTEAFF. The CDR3 DNA sequence: TGTGCCAGCAGTTACGGGACCGACACTGAAGCTTTCTTT.